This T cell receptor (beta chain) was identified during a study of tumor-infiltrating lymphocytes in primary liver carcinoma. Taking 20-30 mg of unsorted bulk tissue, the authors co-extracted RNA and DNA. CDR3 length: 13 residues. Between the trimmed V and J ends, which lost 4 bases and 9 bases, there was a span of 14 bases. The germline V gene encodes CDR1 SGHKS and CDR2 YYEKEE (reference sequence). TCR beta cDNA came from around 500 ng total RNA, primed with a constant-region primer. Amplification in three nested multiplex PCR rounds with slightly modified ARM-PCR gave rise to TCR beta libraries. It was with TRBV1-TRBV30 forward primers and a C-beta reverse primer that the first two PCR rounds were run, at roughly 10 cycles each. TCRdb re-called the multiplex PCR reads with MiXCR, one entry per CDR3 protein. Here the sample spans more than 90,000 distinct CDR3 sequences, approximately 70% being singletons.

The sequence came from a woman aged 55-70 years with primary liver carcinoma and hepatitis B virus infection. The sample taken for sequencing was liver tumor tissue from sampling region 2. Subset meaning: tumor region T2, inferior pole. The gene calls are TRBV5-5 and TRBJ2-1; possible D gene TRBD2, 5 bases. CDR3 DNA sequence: TGTGCCAGCAGCAAGATTAGCGAGAGTGAGCAGTTCTTC. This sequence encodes CASSKISESEQFF.